This entry lists 11 T cell receptor beta chains sequenced from one sample in a study of blood T cell repertoires in COVID-19. Sequencing was performed with immunoSEQ multiplex PCR; in TCRdb, only in-frame clones are kept and a portion is missing. The table has roughly 260,000 clones, around 87% seen once; the top ten hold 2% to 3%. What was sequenced was peripheral blood. These receptors came from a woman in her forties or fifties with acute or convalescent COVID-19.

The V call is TRBV18, the J call TRBJ2-6, with 8 bases that match TRBD1. This CDR3 comprises 17 residues. J gave up 3 bases and V 4 bases, and 8 bases lay outside the gene matches. The germline CDR1 and CDR2 sequences are KGHSH and LQKENI. The CDR3, as DNA: TGTGCCAGCTCACGCTCCGGACAGGGAGGTGGGGCCAACGTCCTGACTTTC. Translating it yields CASSRSGQGGGANVLTF. Variable domain in full (rest from reference TRBV18 and TRBJ2-6): NAGVMQNPRHLVRRRGQEARLRCSPMKGHSHVYWYRQLPEEGLKFMVYLQKENIIDESGMPKERFSAEFPKEGPSILRIQQVVRGDSAAYFCASSRSGQGGGANVLTFGAGSRLTVL.

This chain connects TRBV28 to TRBJ2-2; D is possibly TRBD2 (6 bases). Germline assignment: CDR1 MDHEN and CDR2 SYDVKM. This CDR3 has 15 residues. The germline V and J ends were trimmed by 7 bases and 0 bases, with 12 bases remaining between them. CDR3 amino acids: CASTTGGANTGELFF. The CDR3 region has the DNA TGTGCCAGCACCACGGGCGGGGCGAACACCGGGGAGCTGTTTTTT.

This rearrangement joins TRBV7-9 to TRBJ2-1; the match to TRBD2 covers 7 bases. The CDR3 consists of 14 residues. Germline trimming cut 6 bases from V and 6 bases from J; bases unmatched to any gene: 8. The germline V gene has CDR1 SEHNR and CDR2 FQNEAQ (reference sequence). CDR3 DNA: TGTGCCAGCAGATCTAGCGGACTACCCAATGAGCAGTTCTTC. This encodes CASRSSGLPNEQFF.

This clone was observed a single time. This sequence joins TRBV27 and TRBJ1-5, with 7 bases matching TRBD1. V lost 3 bases and J lost 6; bases outside the gene matches: 2. CDR1 is MNHEY and CDR2 is SMNVEV in the germline V gene (reference sequence). The CDR3 contains 13 residues. CDR3 protein: CASSFRGRQPQHF. CDR3 nucleotides: TGTGCCAGCAGTTTTAGGGGGCGTCAGCCCCAGCATTTT.

This clone was recorded only once. The V gene is TRBV7-9, the J gene TRBJ2-1; 9 bases map to TRBD2. Germline CDR1 and CDR2: SEHNR and FQNEAQ (reference sequence). This CDR3 comprises 13 residues. The J segment lost 3 bases and the V segment lost 6 bases, leaving 0 bases of the junction unmatched. CDR3 region: CASRLAGYNEQFF. CDR3 nucleotide sequence: TGTGCCAGCAGACTAGCGGGCTACAATGAGCAGTTCTTC.

This clone occurred once. V is TRBV7-8 and J is TRBJ1-5, with a tentative D call TRBD1 (6 bases). CDR1 and CDR2 (germline): SGHVS, FQNEAQ. V lost 0 bases, J lost 5 bases, and 11 bases lay in between. The CDR3 runs to 15 residues. CDR3 nucleotides: TGTGCCAGCAGCTTAGCGTCAGGGGTCTATCAGCCCCAGCATTTT. This codes for CASSLASGVYQPQHF.

The rearrangement uses TRBV7-3 and TRBJ2-3; 8 bases are shared with TRBD1. This CDR3 region has 14 residues. Germline V CDR1 and CDR2: SGHTA, FQGTGA. The junction had 7 bases not matched to a gene; V was cut back by 5 bases and J by 6 bases. The CDR3: CASSTGGGRDTQYF. CDR3 sequence (DNA): TGTGCCAGCAGCACAGGGGGTGGTCGGGATACGCAGTATTTT.

This chain links TRBV7-3 with TRBJ2-5, with D possibly matching TRBD2 (6 bases). The germline V and J ends were trimmed by 6 bases and 1 base, with 9 bases remaining between them. Germline CDR1 and CDR2: SGHTA and FQGTGA. The CDR3 loop spans 13 amino acids. This chain's CDR3 is CASSRGTQETQYF. The CDR3 region has the DNA TGTGCCAGCAGTCGCGGGACCCAAGAGACCCAGTACTTC.

The count of this clone is one. The chain couples TRBV10-3 to TRBJ2-3; TRBD2 might be the D (5 bases). The CDR3 contains 17 residues. The V end lost 3 bases, the J end lost 2 bases, and 18 bases lay between the germline ends. CDR1 ENHRY and CDR2 SYGVKD come from the germline V gene. The CDR3 DNA reads as TGTGCCATCAGTGAAGTCGAGCGGAAGCTCCTCACAGATACGCAGTATTTT. Translation gives CAISEVERKLLTDTQYF.

This clone has only one observation. The chain links TRBV2 to TRBJ2-7; TRBD2 agrees at 11 bases. J lost 4 bases, V lost 7 bases, and 12 bases had no gene match. Looked up from germline, CDR1 is SNHLY and CDR2 is FYNNEI. The CDR3 covers 16 residues. CDR3 bases: TGTGCCAGCACCGTGGGATCTACTAGCGGGAGATACGAGCAGTACTTC. Protein product: CASTVGSTSGRYEQYF.

The chain joins TRBV2 to TRBJ1-2; a possible D gene is TRBD1 (6 bases). The CDR3 runs to 14 residues. Trimming took off 6 bases at V and 2 bases at J, with 13 bases between the two ends. Germline-derived CDR1 and CDR2 are SNHLY and FYNNEI. Here the CDR3 DNA reads TGTGCCAGCAGGCCAGAAGGACAGAACTATGGCTACACCTTC. It encodes CASRPEGQNYGYTF.